What follows is one TCR beta chain and its context. CDR3 size: 12 residues. Germline V gene sequence: CDR1 MNHEY, CDR2 SVGAGI. With 5 bases removed from V and 0 bases from J, the gap between germline ends came to 3 bases. These data are taken from a study of OX40 agonist ivuxolimab in advanced cancers. Study-wide context: A male proportion of about 84% was recorded, with mean age around 55 years and range roughly 23 to 79.

Assay used: immunoSEQ multiplex PCR; TCRdb lists only in-frame clones, some missing. The table has some 70,000 clones, more than 70% seen once. At cycle 4 day 1, cycle 7 day 1, and baseline, blood was sampled. The clonotype originates from an adult with an advanced solid tumor such as melanoma, head and neck, liver or kidney cancer. Sequencing used CD4+ or CD8+ T cells sorted from blood, obtained in a trial of the OX40 agonist ivuxolimab. V usage is TRBV6-5 and J usage is TRBJ2-3; D is unresolved. This chain's CDR3 is CASSDSTDTQYF. Written as DNA, the CDR3 is TGTGCCAGCAGTGATAGCACAGATACGCAGTATTTT.